The 17 T cell receptor beta chains reported below all come from one sample, sequenced in a study of control samples from healthy donors and cancer patients. Clones were read by immunoSEQ multiplex PCR, and TCRdb kept only the in-frame ones, dropping some. The sample carries 70,000 to 95,000 clones, 80% to 95% recorded once. Specimen: PBMCs. Every receptor here comes from a woman aged 40-49 years with lung cancer.

This clone was detected once. The chain is built from TRBV19 and TRBJ2-5, with D possibly matching TRBD1 (6 bases). This CDR3 is built from 13 residues. Looked up from germline, CDR1 is LNHDA and CDR2 is SQIVND (reference sequence). Trimming cost V 3 bases and J 5 bases, with 10 bases left between them. CDR3 in amino acids: CASSIDRSETQYF. DNA for the CDR3: TGTGCCAGTAGTATCGACAGGAGCGAGACCCAGTACTTC.

The chain is built from TRBV5-1 and TRBJ2-7, with TRBD1 as a possible D gene (5 bases). Trimming pared 4 bases from V and 4 bases from J, leaving 18 bases between. This CDR3 is 15 amino acids long. CDR1 is SGHRS and CDR2 is YFSETQ in the germline V gene. As DNA, the CDR3 is TGCGCCAGCAGCCCCGGAGTAGGGGCTGATTACGAGCAGTACTTC. This sequence encodes CASSPGVGADYEQYF.

The rearrangement links TRBV19 to TRBJ1-1; a weak D match, TRBD1 (6 bases). This CDR3 contains 16 residues. V was clipped by 0 bases and J by 5 bases, with 16 bases between them. Germline lookup yields CDR1 LNHDA and CDR2 SQIVND (reference sequence). The CDR3: CASSIDPEGVRTEAFF. CDR3 sequence (DNA): TGTGCCAGTAGTATAGATCCAGAGGGGGTGCGGACTGAAGCTTTCTTT.

This clone appeared a single time. The chain uses TRBV15 and TRBJ2-3; TRBD2 matches at 11 bases. Germline V lookup: CDR1 LNHNV, CDR2 YYDKDF (reference sequence). This CDR3 region has 16 residues. J gave up 1 base and V 1 base, and 1 base lay outside the gene matches. This CDR3 reads CATSRAGLAGTDTQYF. CDR3 sequence (DNA): TGTGCCACCAGCAGAGCGGGACTAGCGGGCACAGATACGCAGTATTTT.

V is TRBV4-1 and J is TRBJ1-2; a weak D match, TRBD1 (5 bases). Germline-derived CDR1 and CDR2 are MGHRA and YSYEKL. Trimming took 0 bases from V and 8 from J, leaving 16 bases between them. CDR3 size: 15 residues. The CDR3, as DNA: TGCGCCAGCAGCCAAGATGGCGGGGCCTTGGGGGGCTACACCTTC. Protein sequence: CASSQDGGALGGYTF.

A word on this clone: An end of the junction does not agree with germline; a read error may underlie this. This rearrangement joins TRBV6-5 to TRBJ1-6; the D is unclear. The length of the CDR3 is 13 residues. Germline CDR1 reads MNHEY; CDR2 reads SVGAGI. CDR3: CASSYSDNSPLHF. In DNA form, the CDR3 reads TGTGCCAGCAGTTACTCCGATAATTCACCCCTCCACTTT.

J is TRBJ2-1 and V is TRBV6-4; TRBD2 might be the D (6 bases). The germline V gene encodes CDR1 MRHNA and CDR2 SNTAGT. V was shortened by 3 bases and J by 8 bases, with 14 bases between the two germline ends. The CDR3 runs to 14 residues. The CDR3 sequence is CASSETSASYEQFF. The CDR3 bases are TGTGCCAGCAGTGAGACTAGTGCAAGCTATGAGCAGTTCTTC.

The V call is TRBV25-1, the J call TRBJ1-5; D uncertain. CDR1 and CDR2 (germline): MGHDK, SYGVNS. V was clipped by 8 bases and J by 4 bases, with 12 bases between them. The length of the CDR3 is 13 residues. DNA for the CDR3: TGTGCCAGCGCTCCCTTGGAAAATCAGCCCCAGCATTTT. Protein product: CASAPLENQPQHF.

The chain links TRBV27 to TRBJ1-5; D may be TRBD1 (5 bases). Germline V gives CDR1 MNHEY, CDR2 SMNVEV (reference sequence). The CDR3 runs 13 residues. V was pared by 6 bases and J by 15 bases, with 21 bases between. This chain's CDR3 is CASSLSPDTLRHF. CDR3 in DNA: TGTGCCAGCAGCCTCTCCCCGGACACGTTAAGGCATTTT.

The rearrangement links TRBV28 to TRBJ1-1; TRBD1 matches at 9 bases. With 5 bases clipped from V and 5 bases from J, the junction kept 6 bases outside the gene matches. The germline V gene has CDR1 MDHEN and CDR2 SYDVKM. The CDR3 runs to 14 residues. In DNA form, the CDR3 reads TGTGCCAGCAGTCCACAGGGGGCGGGAACTGAAGCTTTCTTT. Translated: CASSPQGAGTEAFF. Drawing the rest from reference TRBV28 and TRBJ1-1, the complete variable domain is DVKVTQSSRYLVKRTGEKVFLECVQDMDHENMFWYRQDPGLGLRLIYFSYDVKMKEKGDIPEGYSVSREKKERFSLILESASTNQTSMYLCASSPQGAGTEAFFGQGTRLTVV.

CDR3 region: CASSTLDISNEQFF. The DNA of the CDR3 is TGTGCCAGTAGTACCCTAGACATTTCCAATGAGCAGTTCTTC. The chain carries TRBV19 and TRBJ2-1; the D is unclear. The CDR3 has 14 amino acids. Germline-derived CDR1 and CDR2 are LNHDA and SQIVND (reference sequence). Trimming cost V 4 bases and J 6 bases, with 13 bases left between them.

V gene TRBV29-1 combines with J gene TRBJ1-2; D not resolved. V was trimmed by 0 bases and J by 5 bases, leaving 25 bases between them. CDR3 length equals 18 residues. The germline gives CDR1 SQVTM, CDR2 ANQGSEA. CDR3 sequence reads: CSVEELAKTGGVPYGYTF. CDR3 nucleotide sequence: TGCAGCGTTGAAGAATTGGCGAAGACGGGCGGGGTTCCTTATGGCTACACCTTC.

This chain uses TRBV4-1 with TRBJ1-6; D remains unclear. V lost 0 bases and J 7 bases, leaving 16 bases between the germline ends. Per germline, CDR1 MGHRA and CDR2 YSYEKL. The CDR3 length is 17 residues. CDR3 in DNA: TGCGCCAGCAGCCAAGACCTACAGAGGGTTAGAAATTCACCCCTCCACTTT. Its protein product is CASSQDLQRVRNSPLHF.

The CDR3 loop is CASSQDVAATNEKLFF. Written as DNA, the CDR3 is TGCGCCAGCAGCCAAGATGTGGCAGCAACTAATGAAAAACTGTTTTTT. V and J are TRBV4-1 and TRBJ1-4, with D unresolved. Per germline, CDR1 MGHRA and CDR2 YSYEKL. Trimming took off 0 bases at V and 0 bases at J, with 8 bases between the two ends. The CDR3 has 16 residues.

In its sample, this clone was seen once. The genes are TRBV19 and TRBJ1-6, with D tentatively TRBD1 (6 bases). Per germline, CDR1 LNHDA and CDR2 SQIVND (reference sequence). This CDR3 region has 15 residues. Trimming removed 5 bases at V and 10 bases at J, with 18 bases between. This chain's CDR3 is CASSEEGGARSPLHF. CDR3 bases: TGTGCCAGTAGTGAAGAGGGGGGGGCGCGGTCACCCCTCCACTTT. The complete variable domain, with remaining parts taken from reference TRBV19 and TRBJ1-6, reads DGGITQSPKYLFRKEGQNVTLSCEQNLNHDAMYWYRQDPGQGLRLIYYSQIVNDFQKGDIAEGYSVSREKKESFPLTVTSAQKNPTAFYLCASSEEGGARSPLHFGNGTRLTVT.

The chain recombines TRBV3-1 (or the pseudogene TRBV3-2) with TRBJ1-1; 8 nucleotides agree with TRBD1. J lost 4 bases, V lost 6 bases, and 4 bases had no gene match. The length of the CDR3 is 13 residues. The germline V gene has CDR1 LGHDT and CDR2 YNNKEL (reference sequence). In DNA form, the CDR3 reads TGTGCCAGCAGAACAGGGGGAGGCACTGAAGCTTTCTTT. Translation gives CASRTGGGTEAFF.

This clone was detected once. This chain uses TRBV7-9 with TRBJ1-1, with no clear D. CDR3 length: 12 amino acids. V lost 3 bases, J lost 1 base, and 3 bases lay in between. Germline V lookup: CDR1 SEHNR, CDR2 FQNEAQ (reference sequence). This CDR3 is CASSFTNTEAFF. The CDR3 DNA is TGTGCCAGCAGCTTTACGAACACTGAAGCTTTCTTT.